These T cell receptor beta chains were read from a single sample in a study of blood T cell repertoires in COVID-19. Repertoires were generated with immunoSEQ multiplex PCR, while TCRdb's copy carries only in-frame clones and drops some. In the table there are approximately 130,000 clones, 86% of which are singletons. Sequencing was done on a sample of peripheral blood. These receptors originate from a woman in her forties or fifties who had recovered from COVID-19. CDR3s include the opening cysteine and the closing phenylalanine or tryptophan. The D gene is left open where the match is weak. Not all rows give a size; the values are once, few, many and, for expanded clones, a class.

v_call: TRBV2; j_call: TRBJ2-6; clone_size: NA; d_call: NA; cdr3_aa: CASRGLRAGANVLTF; cdr3_nt: TGTGCCAGCAGGGGACTGAGGGCTGGGGCCAACGTCCTGACTTTC
v_call: TRBV3-1/TRBV3-2; j_call: TRBJ2-1; clone_size: NA; d_call: TRBD2; cdr3_aa: CASSQGTSGNEQFF; cdr3_nt: TGTGCCAGCAGCCAAGGGACTAGCGGGAATGAGCAGTTCTTC
v_call: TRBV3-1/TRBV3-2; j_call: TRBJ1-1; clone_size: NA; d_call: NA; cdr3_aa: CASSQGGGFAEAFF; cdr3_nt: TGTGCCAGCAGCCAAGGGGGAGGGTTCGCTGAAGCTTTCTTT
v_call: TRBV18; j_call: TRBJ1-2; clone_size: NA; d_call: TRBD1; cdr3_aa: CASSPIGMGQPGGYTF; cdr3_nt: TGTGCCAGCTCACCAATCGGGATGGGACAGCCCGGGGGCTACACCTTC
v_call: TRBV29-1; j_call: TRBJ2-3; clone_size: NA; d_call: NA; cdr3_aa: CSVARDTSTDTQYF; cdr3_nt: TGCAGCGTTGCCCGGGACACTAGCACAGATACGCAGTATTTT
v_call: TRBV5-5; j_call: TRBJ1-6; clone_size: NA; d_call: NA; cdr3_aa: CASSSEPTQKSYNSPLHF; cdr3_nt: TGTGCCAGCAGCTCGGAGCCTACCCAGAAGTCCTATAATTCACCCCTCCACTTT
v_call: TRBV5-5; j_call: TRBJ1-6; clone_size: NA; d_call: NA; cdr3_aa: CASSVGVWGNSPLHF; cdr3_nt: TGTGCCAGCAGCGTCGGGGTTTGGGGAAATTCACCCCTCCACTTT
v_call: TRBV12-5; j_call: TRBJ2-7; clone_size: few; d_call: NA; cdr3_aa: CASGSRYEQYF; cdr3_nt: TGTGCTAGTGGTTCGAGATACGAGCAGTACTTC
v_call: TRBV7-2; j_call: TRBJ2-2; clone_size: NA; d_call: TRBD1; cdr3_aa: CASSFTGTVNTGELFF; cdr3_nt: TGTGCCAGCAGCTTTACCGGGACAGTGAACACCGGGGAGCTGTTTTTT
v_call: TRBV15; j_call: TRBJ2-7; clone_size: NA; d_call: NA; cdr3_aa: CATSRDHTYEQYF; cdr3_nt: TGTGCCACCAGCAGAGACCACACCTACGAGCAGTACTTC
v_call: TRBV11-2; j_call: TRBJ2-7; clone_size: NA; d_call: TRBD2; cdr3_aa: CASSLERSRGAYEQYF; cdr3_nt: TGTGCCAGCAGCTTAGAGAGGAGTCGGGGGGCCTACGAGCAGTACTTC